The clone carrying this T cell receptor beta chain has a count of ten or more. The data belong to a study of spatial heterogeneity in lung cancer. Study as a whole: Alpha-chain sequences were consistently detected in smaller numbers than beta-chain sequences.

TCRdb recomputed calls from the 5' RACE reads with MiXCR, one row per CDR3 protein. This sample carries about 39,000 distinct CDR3 sequences, under 4% of them seen once, and the ten largest clones take around 34%. As for time point: sample taken at primary tumor resection. Material for sequencing was whole RNA from tumor, nontumor lung or frozen PBMC, left unsorted. This clonotype originated in a male donor with early-stage non-small cell lung cancer. The starting material was normal lung tissue next to the tumor, obtained at surgery.

The CDR3: CSAQEDEQYF. The CDR3, as DNA: TGCAGTGCTCAGGAGGACGAGCAGTACTTC. The rearrangement joins TRBV20-1 to TRBJ2-7; possibly TRBD2 for D (5 bases). The ends were cut back, 5 bases at V and 5 bases at J, with 7 bases in the middle. The CDR3 contains 10 residues. CDR1 is DFQATT and CDR2 is SNEGSKA in the germline V gene (reference sequence).